These 20 T cell receptor beta chains originate from one sample sequenced in a study of early T cells in non-severe SARS-CoV-2 infection. TCRdb re-analysed the 5' RACE reads in MiXCR, keeping a single row per CDR3 protein. This sample has fewer than 60,000 distinct CDR3 sequences, with roughly 9.4% found just once. The sequencing here drew on whole blood, taken at baseline. These receptors originate from an adult who was a healthcare worker with PCR-confirmed SARS-CoV-2 infection or an uninfected control (not recorded which).

This chain links TRBV4-3 with TRBJ2-7; D is possibly TRBD1 (6 bases). The germline V gene has CDR1 LGHNA and CDR2 YSLEER. Between the trimmed V and J ends, which lost 1 base and 1 base, there was a span of 11 bases. The CDR3 contains 15 residues. The chain's CDR3 is CASSQGPGESYEQYF. CDR3 nucleotide sequence: TGCGCCAGCAGCCAAGGGCCAGGGGAGTCCTACGAGCAGTACTTC.

This clonotype was counted many times. The chain recombines TRBV6-6 with TRBJ2-7; D is uncertain. V was shortened by 6 bases and J by 5 bases, with 17 bases between the two germline ends. Germline-derived CDR1 and CDR2 are MNHNY and SVGAGI (reference sequence). This CDR3 has 14 residues. CDR3 DNA: TGTGCCAGCAGGCTCTTGTCAAGAGTCGACGAGCAGTACTTC. Residues: CASRLLSRVDEQYF.

This clonotype was recorded at least ten times. J is TRBJ1-2 and V is TRBV20-1; 8 bases map to TRBD1. The CDR3 is made up of 12 amino acids. CDR1 DFQATT and CDR2 SNEGSKA come from the germline V gene (reference sequence). Trimming took 3 bases from V and 7 from J; bases not matched to a gene: 4. CDR3 nucleotides: TGCAGTGCTAGGGTACAGGGGGTTGGCTACACCTTC. It translates to CSARVQGVGYTF.

This clonotype was seen more than once but under ten times. The chain has TRBV19 and TRBJ2-5; the match to TRBD2 covers 13 bases. The trim removed 6 bases at V and 5 bases at J, leaving 9 bases unmatched. CDR1 is LNHDA and CDR2 is SQIVND in the germline V gene (reference sequence). This CDR3 comprises 16 residues. CDR3 amino acids: CASSSTSGRQGETQYF. CDR3 nucleotides: TGTGCCAGTAGCTCGACTAGCGGGAGGCAGGGGGAGACCCAGTACTTC.

The chain combines TRBV12-3 or TRBV12-4 with TRBJ2-3; 13 positions agree with TRBD2. CDR3 length: 18 amino acids. J was trimmed by 0 bases and V by 6 bases; bases with no gene match: 9. The CDR3 sequence is CASRPPLGLAGSTDTQYF. CDR3 in DNA: TGTGCCAGCAGGCCCCCCTTGGGACTAGCGGGAAGCACAGATACGCAGTATTTT.

In DNA form, the CDR3 reads TGTGCCAGCAGTTATAGCGGGGATCAGCCCCAGCATTTT. This translates into CASSYSGDQPQHF. This chain links TRBV6-6 with TRBJ1-5; no reliable D call. The germline gives CDR1 MNHNY, CDR2 SVGAGI (reference sequence). Trimming removed 3 bases at V and 5 bases at J, with 8 bases between. The CDR3 has 13 residues.

This clonotype was counted only a few times. The chain couples TRBV12-3 or TRBV12-4 to TRBJ2-1, with TRBD1 as a possible D gene (5 bases). The V gene lost 0 bases and the J gene lost 8 bases, with 8 bases spanning the gap. CDR3 size: 13 residues. CDR3 amino acids: CASSLAQGYEQFF. As DNA, the CDR3 is TGTGCCAGCAGTTTAGCGCAGGGTTATGAGCAGTTCTTC.

This clonotype was seen more than once but under ten times. This chain joins TRBV7-2 and TRBJ1-5; D ambiguous. Germline CDR1 is SGHTA and CDR2 is FQGNSA. V was clipped by 1 base and J by 3 bases, with 4 bases between them. The CDR3 is 13 residues long. The CDR3 coding sequence is TGTGCCAGCAGCTTAGAGACCAATCAGCCCCAGCATTTT. Its protein product is CASSLETNQPQHF. Full variable domain (rest looked up from reference TRBV7-2 and TRBJ1-5): GAGVSQSPSNKVTEKGKDVELRCDPISGHTALYWYRQSLGQGLEFLIYFQGNSAPDKSGLPSDRFSAERTGGSVSTLTIQRTQQEDSAVYLCASSLETNQPQHFGDGTRLSIL.

This clonotype was picked up many times. The chain is built from TRBV9 and TRBJ2-3; unclear D gene. V lost 1 base, J lost 4 bases, and 7 bases lay in between. The germline V gene has CDR1 SGDLS and CDR2 YYNGEE. CDR3 length equals 13 residues. In DNA form, the CDR3 reads TGTGCCAGCAGCGTAAGGCCCTCAGATACGCAGTATTTT. Translating gives CASSVRPSDTQYF.

This rearrangement joins TRBV7-3 to TRBJ2-1; D is tentatively TRBD1 or TRBD2 (5 bases each). V dropped 5 bases and J dropped 9 bases, with 14 bases sitting between them. The CDR3 extends over 13 amino acids. CDR1 and CDR2 (germline): SGHTA, FQGTGA. CDR3 sequence (DNA): TGTGCCAGCAGCAACTCCCGGGACGGTGAGCAGTTCTTC. It translates to CASSNSRDGEQFF.

Many counts were recorded for this clonotype. The chain combines TRBV19 with TRBJ2-7; D gene ambiguous. The CDR3 is 12 amino acids. Germline V gives CDR1 LNHDA, CDR2 SQIVND (reference sequence). V was trimmed by 3 bases and J by 4 bases, leaving 7 bases between them. CDR3 sequence reads: CASSMADYEQYF. CDR3 nucleotide sequence: TGTGCCAGTAGTATGGCAGATTACGAGCAGTACTTC. Full variable domain (outside the CDR3, taken from reference TRBV19 and TRBJ2-7): DGGITQSPKYLFRKEGQNVTLSCEQNLNHDAMYWYRQDPGQGLRLIYYSQIVNDFQKGDIAEGYSVSREKKESFPLTVTSAQKNPTAFYLCASSMADYEQYFGPGTRLTVT.

This chain uses TRBV3-1 with TRBJ2-1; D is perhaps TRBD2 (5 bases). Per the germline V gene, CDR1 is LGHDT and CDR2 is YNNKEL (reference sequence). The CDR3 extends over 20 amino acids. Trimming left V 1 base short and J 0 bases short, with 22 bases between. CDR3 region: CASSQVLALLAPSSYNEQFF. The CDR3, as DNA: TGTGCCAGCAGCCAAGTTCTGGCCCTGCTAGCCCCAAGCTCCTACAATGAGCAGTTCTTC.

The gene calls are TRBV7-9 and TRBJ1-1; D perhaps matches TRBD1 (5 bases). The germline V and J ends were trimmed by 3 bases and 7 bases, with 15 bases remaining between them. CDR3 size: 14 residues. Germline values: CDR1 SEHNR, CDR2 FQNEAQ (reference sequence). DNA for the CDR3: TGTGCCAGCAGCTTGCCCGCCGGGACGCATGAAGCTTTCTTT. Amino acids: CASSLPAGTHEAFF.

This clonotype was picked up many times. J is TRBJ2-2 and V is TRBV6-5, with no clear D. The CDR3 length is 11 residues. Germline lookup yields CDR1 MNHEY and CDR2 SVGAGI. The ends were cut back, 7 bases at V and 7 bases at J, with 7 bases in the middle. The CDR3: CASKALGELFF. The CDR3 DNA reads TGTGCCAGCAAGGCCCTCGGGGAGCTGTTTTTT.

This clonotype was seen ten or more times. This chain's CDR3 is CASSFTVSGANVLTF. The CDR3, as DNA: TGTGCCAGCAGCTTCACAGTCTCTGGGGCCAACGTCCTGACTTTC. The rearrangement uses TRBV7-2 and TRBJ2-6; D unclear. V was trimmed by 3 bases and J by 0 bases, leaving 6 bases between them. The CDR3 has 15 amino acids. Germline values: CDR1 SGHTA, CDR2 FQGNSA.

This rearrangement joins TRBV7-9 to TRBJ2-5, with unresolved D. CDR3 size: 14 residues. Trimming removed 5 bases from V and 1 base from J, with 11 bases in between. Germline CDR1 SEHNR, CDR2 FQNEAQ (reference sequence). The CDR3, as DNA: TGTGCCAGCAGCGAATCGGGCAGCCAAGAGACCCAGTACTTC. Translating gives CASSESGSQETQYF.

This clonotype occurred a few times. The chain has TRBV27 and TRBJ1-2; TRBD1 is a possible D gene (6 bases). CDR3 size: 13 residues. The V gene lost 8 bases and the J gene lost 3 bases, with 13 bases spanning the gap. The germline CDR1 and CDR2 sequences are MNHEY and SMNVEV (reference sequence). The CDR3 DNA is TGTGCCAGCGGGGCCGCAGGGGACTATGGCTACACCTTC. Translating gives CASGAAGDYGYTF.

Only a few counts were recorded for this clonotype. This rearrangement joins TRBV5-5 to TRBJ1-1, with D maybe TRBD1 (6 bases). The CDR3 sequence is 13 residues long. V gave up 2 bases and J gave up 3 bases, with 8 bases separating them. Germline lookup yields CDR1 SGHKS and CDR2 YYEKEE (reference sequence). This CDR3 reads CASSLQGDTEAFF. The CDR3 DNA follows: TGTGCCAGCAGCTTACAGGGAGACACTGAAGCTTTCTTT.

This clonotype showed up just a few times. J is TRBJ2-7 and V is TRBV14; D might be TRBD2 (5 bases). CDR3 length equals 14 residues. From germline, CDR1 is SGHDN and CDR2 FVKESK. Trimming took 4 bases from V and 2 from J, leaving 12 bases between them. The CDR3 spells CASSPDYTTYEQYF. The CDR3 DNA reads as TGTGCCAGCAGCCCAGACTACACCACCTACGAGCAGTACTTC.

This chain connects TRBV12-3 or TRBV12-4 to TRBJ1-5; no clear D. Between the trimmed V and J ends, which lost 2 bases and 2 bases, there was a span of 13 bases. This CDR3 spans 16 amino acids. This chain's CDR3 is CASSLWASGGNQPQHF. The DNA of the CDR3 is TGTGCCAGCAGTTTATGGGCCAGCGGCGGCAATCAGCCCCAGCATTTT.